The text below deals with one T cell receptor (beta chain). Its antigen is as yet unknown. 60 Vbeta and 13 Jbeta primers were used in PCR. Clones were sequenced by immunoSEQ multiplex PCR, and TCRdb holds only the in-frame ones, with some missing. The profile shows under 200,000 clones, 75% of them singletons. This sample is drawn from a study of cytomegalovirus exposure and HLA in healthy donors. The study, taken as a whole, reports: Within a later analysis, the majority of CMV-associated TCR beta chains appeared HLA-restricted.

This CDR3 comprises 15 residues. CDR1 and CDR2 from the germline V gene are LNHDA and SQIVND (reference sequence). V lost 5 bases and J lost 5; bases outside the gene matches: 10. This TCR was recovered from a man aged 18-30 years in good health and CMV-seronegative. Input material: PBMCs. The chain combines TRBV19 with TRBJ2-5; 8 positions agree with TRBD2. The CDR3 spells CASSLREGMWETQYF. CDR3 sequence (DNA): TGTGCCAGTAGTCTCCGGGAGGGGATGTGGGAGACCCAGTACTTC.